This T cell receptor beta chain was observed in a study of graft-versus-host responses after intestinal transplantation. Intraepithelial and lamina propria lymphocytes were freed from processed graft tissue. Clones were read by immunoSEQ multiplex PCR, and TCRdb kept only the in-frame ones, dropping some. Of about 63,000 clones listed, around 90% were seen once; the top ten hold about 1.7%. A word on this clone: The antigen remains unidentified.

Trimming cost V 4 bases and J 4 bases; bases outside gene matches: 1. The CDR3 runs 15 residues. From germline, CDR1 is MNHNS and CDR2 SASEGT. Study-wide findings and caveats: Recipient bone marrow held GvH clones, some seen earlier in ileum or blood. Across patients carrying graft-donor T cell macrochimerism, allografts held high graft-versus-host to host-versus-graft clonal ratios.

The J gene is TRBJ2-3, the V gene TRBV6-1; 14 positions match TRBD2. This TCR was recovered from a human patient who received an intestinal transplant, so some T cells may come from the graft donor. The sample in question was ileum tissue, obtained roughly 390 days after transplant. CDR3 DNA sequence: TGTGCCAGCAGTGGACTAGCGGGAGGGCCAGATACGCAGTATTTT. This sequence encodes CASSGLAGGPDTQYF.